This passage covers 3 T cell receptor beta chains from one sample sequenced in a study of CD4 and CD8 cells across lung adenocarcinoma regions. Each CDR3 protein gets one entry after TCRdb re-called the PCR reads with MiXCR. The top ten clones hold over 20% of a sample with tens of thousands of distinct CDR3 sequences, around 50% of them seen once. The sample was CD4+ T cells from the center of a lung tumor. The receptors were gathered from a male donor with lung adenocarcinoma. The CD4 and CD8 labels of this study may be unreliable.

The chain uses TRBV28 and TRBJ2-1; TRBD2 matches at 8 bases. Per germline, CDR1 MDHEN and CDR2 SYDVKM. The trim removed 7 bases at V and 12 bases at J, leaving 20 bases unmatched. The CDR3 runs to 16 residues. DNA for the CDR3: TGTGCCAGCATGGTCCTAGCGGGTGGGCGCTTAGATGCGCAGTTCTTC. Translation: CASMVLAGGRLDAQFF.

Worth noting for this clonotype: The germline gene is not matched at one end of the junction; a read error may be the cause. The CDR3 nucleotides are TGTGCCGGCGGGAACGGGGGGCGAGGGCAAGATACCCAGTACTTC. It is translated as CAGGNGGRGQDTQYF. J is TRBJ2-1 and V is TRBV6-1; tentatively, D is TRBD2 (7 bases). The J call could be wrong; TRBJ2-5 is a better fit for the DNA end. The CDR3 spans 15 residues. CDR1 and CDR2 from the germline V gene are MNHNS and SASEGT.

Remarks on this clonotype: No conserved phenylalanine or tryptophan ends this CDR3, so it is likely a read error. The J gene is TRBJ2-5, the V gene TRBV6-1; 8 bases map to TRBD2. The DNA end is a closer match to TRBJ2-7, so the J assignment may be wrong. In germline, CDR1 is MNHNS, CDR2 SASEGT. CDR3 size: 11 residues. CDR3 in amino acids: CASGLALEQYL. CDR3 coding DNA: TGTGCCAGCGGACTAGCCCTCGAGCAGTACTTA.